One sample yielded the 24 T cell receptor beta chains listed below, sequenced in a study of cytotoxic CD8 clonotypes in ibrutinib-treated CLL. Using immunoSEQ multiplex PCR, the repertoire was profiled, and TCRdb retains in-frame clones only, with some absent. The sample yields 150,000 to 200,000 clones, around three quarters seen once. Here the sequenced sample was PBMCs, taken after 24 months of ibrutinib treatment. Receptor source: a human donor with chronic lymphocytic leukemia.

The genes are TRBV18 and TRBJ2-1; D is possibly TRBD1 (5 bases). The V end lost 3 bases, the J end lost 5 bases, and 11 bases lay between the germline ends. The CDR3 is 14 residues long. The V gene's germline CDR1 is KGHSH and CDR2 LQKENI. DNA of the CDR3: TGTGCCAGCTCACCCTACCCAGGGAACAATGAGCAGTTCTTC. Its translation: CASSPYPGNNEQFF.

V usage is TRBV28 and J usage is TRBJ2-7, with 10 bases that match TRBD2. The CDR3 runs to 16 residues. V lost 4 bases, J lost 6 bases, and 12 bases stayed unmatched. Germline assignment: CDR1 MDHEN and CDR2 SYDVKM. CDR3 amino acids: CASSYGGGLAGVEQYF. As DNA, the CDR3 is TGTGCCAGCAGTTATGGAGGCGGGCTAGCGGGAGTCGAGCAGTACTTC.

The rearrangement links TRBV5-4 to TRBJ2-2; possible D gene TRBD2, 5 bases. Trimming stripped 4 bases from V and 4 bases from J, with 14 bases between. The CDR3 length is 15 residues. Germline-derived CDR1 and CDR2 are SGHNT and YYREEE (reference sequence). CDR3 protein: CASSPQGAATGELFF. The CDR3 bases are TGTGCCAGCAGCCCCCAAGGAGCGGCCACCGGGGAGCTGTTTTTT.

The genes are TRBV4-3 and TRBJ2-2, with D perhaps matching TRBD2 (6 bases). The CDR3 consists of 17 residues. Germline V CDR1 and CDR2: LGHNA, YSLEER. Trimming left V 0 bases short and J 4 bases short, with 15 bases between. The CDR3 loop reads CASSQEPPSVITGELFF. The CDR3, as DNA: TGCGCCAGCAGCCAAGAGCCCCCTAGCGTTATCACCGGGGAGCTGTTTTTT.

The CDR3 DNA sequence: TGTGCCAGCAGCCAGACTAAGAACTATGGCTACACCTTC. It codes for CASSQTKNYGYTF. V usage is TRBV16 and J usage is TRBJ1-2; D remains unclear. The CDR3 extends over 13 amino acids. V was pared by 3 bases and J by 2 bases, with 7 bases between. Per the germline V gene, CDR1 is KGHSY and CDR2 is FQNENV.

The rearrangement uses TRBV28 and TRBJ2-1; D may be TRBD1 (6 bases). V lost 6 bases to trimming and J lost 4 bases, with 16 bases between them. The CDR3 length is 15 residues. Germline V CDR1 and CDR2: MDHEN, SYDVKM. CDR3 nucleotides: TGTGCCAGCAGCTCACCCCGGGACACTTACAATGAGCAGTTCTTC. Encoded protein: CASSSPRDTYNEQFF.

This clone turned up a few times. The chain employs TRBV18 and TRBJ2-4; 9 nucleotides align to TRBD1. The CDR3 covers 15 residues. With V trimmed by 0 bases and J by 16 bases, 13 bases remained unmatched. Germline assignment: CDR1 KGHSH and CDR2 LQKENI. CDR3 sequence (DNA): TGTGCCAGCTCACCACCACCGGACAGGGGCACATTCAGATACTTC. Its translation is CASSPPPDRGTFRYF.

This clone has more than one count but fewer than ten. The J gene is TRBJ2-3, the V gene TRBV10-3; 11 nucleotides agree with TRBD2. This CDR3 has 15 amino acids. V trimming: 6 bases; J trimming: 4 bases; junction bases outside the gene matches: 6. Germline V gives CDR1 ENHRY, CDR2 SYGVKD. The CDR3 DNA is TGTGCCATCAGATCCACTAGCGGGAGCCCAGATACGCAGTATTTT. Translating it yields CAIRSTSGSPDTQYF.

The chain employs TRBV6-4 and TRBJ1-4; 9 nucleotides agree with TRBD1. Trimming cost V 4 bases and J 5 bases; bases outside gene matches: 8. This CDR3 contains 16 residues. Germline CDR1 MRHNA, CDR2 SNTAGT. In nucleotides, the CDR3 is TGTGCCAGCAGTGCAAACCCGGGACAGGGAAATGAAAAACTGTTTTTT. Residues: CASSANPGQGNEKLFF.

The rearrangement links TRBV11-2 to TRBJ2-7, with 7 bases lining up with TRBD2. CDR1 and CDR2 (germline): SGHAT, FQNNGV. The V and J ends lost 5 bases and 0 bases, in that order; junction bases with no gene match: 7. CDR3 length equals 15 residues. The chain's CDR3 is CASSQAAGASYEQYF. CDR3 coding DNA: TGTGCCAGCAGCCAAGCTGCGGGAGCCTCCTACGAGCAGTACTTC.

This clone was seen a handful of times. This CDR3 is also generated by other DNA sequences in the sample. The V gene is TRBV6-6, the J gene TRBJ1-1; D not resolved. This CDR3 has 13 residues. Germline V gene lookup returns CDR1 MNHNY and CDR2 SVGAGI (reference sequence). The ends were cut back, 2 bases at V and 3 bases at J, with 7 bases in the middle. The CDR3 sequence is CASSYGQDTEAFF. The CDR3 coding sequence is TGTGCCAGCAGTTACGGGCAGGACACTGAAGCTTTCTTT.

The V call is TRBV5-1, the J call TRBJ2-5, with 8 bases that match TRBD1. Per the germline V gene, CDR1 is SGHRS and CDR2 is YFSETQ. The ends lost 5 bases at V and 4 bases at J; junction bases unmatched: 4. The CDR3 is 13 amino acids. In nucleotides, the CDR3 is TGCGCCAGCAGGCAGGGGGCGAGAGAGACCCAGTACTTC. It codes for CASRQGARETQYF.

The chain joins TRBV15 to TRBJ2-2; D could derive from TRBD1 or TRBD2 (5 bases each). V lost 1 base to trimming and J lost 2 bases, with 20 bases between them. CDR1 and CDR2 (germline): LNHNV, YYDKDF (reference sequence). This CDR3 spans 19 amino acids. The CDR3 nucleotides are TGTGCCACCAGCAGAGTCGGGGCTGGGGTTTTTGGAAACACCGGGGAGCTGTTTTTT. Protein sequence: CATSRVGAGVFGNTGELFF.

The sample holds a few counts of this clone. For the CDR3, the DNA is TGTGCCAGCAGCCAACAAGCCGACAGGGTCCACTATGGCTACACCTTC. Protein product: CASSQQADRVHYGYTF. The chain employs TRBV4-2 and TRBJ1-2; 7 nucleotides agree with TRBD1. Germline-derived CDR1 and CDR2 are LGHNA and YNFKEQ. The ends lost 2 bases at V and 3 bases at J; junction bases unmatched: 9. The CDR3 runs to 16 residues.

The chain couples TRBV7-2 to TRBJ2-2; 10 bases match TRBD2. This CDR3 has 19 residues. V trimming: 4 bases; J trimming: 4 bases; junction bases outside the gene matches: 15. The V gene's germline CDR1 is SGHTA and CDR2 FQGNSA. This CDR3 is CASSSRGNPSGRFTGELFF. The DNA for the CDR3 is TGTGCCAGCAGCTCCCGTGGAAACCCTAGCGGGAGATTCACCGGGGAGCTGTTTTTT.

The V and J genes are TRBV30 and TRBJ2-5; 7 bases fit TRBD2. Germline values: CDR1 GTSNPN, CDR2 SVGIG (reference sequence). Trimming took 0 bases from V and 2 from J; bases not matched to a gene: 9. CDR3 length equals 16 residues. The CDR3 loop is CAWSVPAGMGQETQYF. In DNA, the CDR3 is TGTGCCTGGAGTGTACCAGCGGGGATGGGACAAGAGACCCAGTACTTC.

The chain couples TRBV6-5 to TRBJ1-1; no reliable D call. Germline loops: CDR1 MNHEY, CDR2 SVGAGI. V was pared by 0 bases and J by 5 bases, with 10 bases between. This CDR3 comprises 14 residues. For the CDR3, the DNA is TGTGCCAGCAGTTACTCATCCCCGCCGACTGAAGCTTTCTTT. It yields the protein CASSYSSPPTEAFF.

This rearrangement joins TRBV19 to TRBJ1-5; no clear D gene. This CDR3 is 12 amino acids long. Per the germline V gene, CDR1 is LNHDA and CDR2 is SQIVND (reference sequence). V was clipped by 7 bases and J by 16 bases, with 20 bases between them. This chain's CDR3 is CASNPIPGPQHF. The CDR3 coding sequence is TGTGCCAGTAACCCCATCCCCGGACCGCAACATTTT.

The V and J genes are TRBV9 and TRBJ2-1; 9 bases fit TRBD2. The V and J ends lost 1 base and 7 bases, in that order; junction bases with no gene match: 6. The germline V gene has CDR1 SGDLS and CDR2 YYNGEE. The CDR3 has 15 amino acids. The CDR3 DNA follows: TGTGCCAGCAGCGTATTGGCGGGAGGGCCTAATGAGCAGTTCTTC. It specifies CASSVLAGGPNEQFF.

V gene TRBV11-2 combines with J gene TRBJ2-7, with TRBD1 identical over 7 bases. V lost 5 bases to trimming and J lost 1 base; unmatched junction nucleotides: 2. Per germline, CDR1 SGHAT and CDR2 FQNNGV. The length of the CDR3 is 13 residues. CDR3 residues: CASSPTGSYEQYF. The CDR3, as DNA: TGTGCCAGCAGCCCGACAGGGTCCTACGAGCAGTACTTC.

This clone was counted only a few times. The rearrangement joins TRBV6-5 to TRBJ2-3, with 7 nucleotides matching TRBD2. Germline V gene lookup returns CDR1 MNHEY and CDR2 SVGAGI. The junction had 5 bases not matched to a gene; V was cut back by 2 bases and J by 3 bases. The CDR3 consists of 15 residues. DNA of the CDR3: TGTGCCAGCAGTTACGCCGGGAGGCGGACAGATACGCAGTATTTT. As protein: CASSYAGRRTDTQYF.

The chain uses TRBV28 and TRBJ2-5; 15 bases align to TRBD2. The CDR3 sequence is 19 residues long. The germline gives CDR1 MDHEN, CDR2 SYDVKM. J lost 1 base, V lost 7 bases, and 13 bases had no gene match. CDR3 sequence: CASTPWTSGRENFQETQYF. CDR3 nucleotide sequence: TGTGCCAGCACCCCTTGGACTAGCGGGAGGGAGAACTTCCAAGAGACCCAGTACTTC.

This clone was counted once. The V call is TRBV30, the J call TRBJ1-1; the D gene is possibly TRBD1 (6 bases). Trimming cost V 3 bases and J 8 bases, with 13 bases left between them. Germline-derived CDR1 and CDR2 are GTSNPN and SVGIG (reference sequence). The CDR3 runs to 12 residues. CDR3 amino acids: CAWSKGGGEAFF. CDR3 DNA sequence: TGTGCCTGGAGCAAAGGGGGGGGCGAAGCTTTCTTT. Full variable domain (outside the CDR3, taken from reference TRBV30 and TRBJ1-1): SQTIHQWPATLVQPVGSPLSLECTVEGTSNPNLYWYRQAAGRGLQLLFYSVGIGQISSEVPQNLSASRPQDRQFILSSKKLLLSDSGFYLCAWSKGGGEAFFGQGTRLTVV.

The genes are TRBV5-4 and TRBJ1-1, with D possibly TRBD1 on 6 matching bases. Germline CDR1 reads SGHNT; CDR2 reads YYREEE (reference sequence). The germline V and J ends were trimmed by 1 base and 10 bases, with 11 bases remaining between them. CDR3 length equals 12 residues. The CDR3 coding sequence is TGTGCCAGCAGCTTGAGAGGGGGGGCAGCTTTCTTT. It codes for CASSLRGGAAFF. Looking up the rest from reference TRBV5-4 and TRBJ1-1 gives the full variable domain: ETGVTQSPTHLIKTRGQQVTLRCSSQSGHNTVSWYQQALGQGPQFIFQYYREEENGRGNFPPRFSGLQFPNYSSELNVNALELDDSALYLCASSLRGGAAFFGQGTRLTVV.